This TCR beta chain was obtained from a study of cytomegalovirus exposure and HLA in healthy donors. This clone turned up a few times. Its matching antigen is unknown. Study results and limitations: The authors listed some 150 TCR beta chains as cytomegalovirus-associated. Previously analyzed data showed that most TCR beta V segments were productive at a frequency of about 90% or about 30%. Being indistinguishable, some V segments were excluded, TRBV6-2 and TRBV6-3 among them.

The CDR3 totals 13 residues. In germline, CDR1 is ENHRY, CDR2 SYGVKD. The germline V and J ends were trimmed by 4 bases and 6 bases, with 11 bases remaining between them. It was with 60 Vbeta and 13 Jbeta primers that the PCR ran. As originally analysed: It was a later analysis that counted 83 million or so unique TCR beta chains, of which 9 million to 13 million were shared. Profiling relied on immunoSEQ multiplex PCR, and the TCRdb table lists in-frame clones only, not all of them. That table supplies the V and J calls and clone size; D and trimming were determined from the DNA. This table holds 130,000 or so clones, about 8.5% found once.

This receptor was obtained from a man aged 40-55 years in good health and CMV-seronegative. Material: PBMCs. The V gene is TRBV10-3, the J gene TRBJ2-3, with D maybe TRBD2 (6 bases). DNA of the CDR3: TGTGCCATCAGTGCGGGGACTTTTGATACGCAGTATTTT. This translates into CAISAGTFDTQYF.